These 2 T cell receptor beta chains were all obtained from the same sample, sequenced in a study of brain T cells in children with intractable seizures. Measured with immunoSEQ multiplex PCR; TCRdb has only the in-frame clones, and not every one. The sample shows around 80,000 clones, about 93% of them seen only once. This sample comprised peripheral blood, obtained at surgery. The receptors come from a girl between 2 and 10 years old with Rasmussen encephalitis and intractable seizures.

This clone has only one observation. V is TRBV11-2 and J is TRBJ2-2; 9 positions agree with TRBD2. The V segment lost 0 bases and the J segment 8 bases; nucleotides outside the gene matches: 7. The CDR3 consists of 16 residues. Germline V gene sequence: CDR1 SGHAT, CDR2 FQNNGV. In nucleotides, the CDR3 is TGTGCCAGCAGCTTAGATGCGGCTAGCGGGACGGGGGAGCTGTTTTTT. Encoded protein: CASSLDAASGTGELFF.

CDR3 region: CASSPLAGGTDTQYF. In DNA form, the CDR3 reads TGTGCCAGCAGTCCACTAGCGGGAGGCACAGATACGCAGTATTTT. This rearrangement joins TRBV2 to TRBJ2-3; 11 bases are a match to TRBD2. J was trimmed by 1 base and V by 5 bases; bases with no gene match: 2. The CDR3 runs 15 residues. Germline loops: CDR1 SNHLY, CDR2 FYNNEI.